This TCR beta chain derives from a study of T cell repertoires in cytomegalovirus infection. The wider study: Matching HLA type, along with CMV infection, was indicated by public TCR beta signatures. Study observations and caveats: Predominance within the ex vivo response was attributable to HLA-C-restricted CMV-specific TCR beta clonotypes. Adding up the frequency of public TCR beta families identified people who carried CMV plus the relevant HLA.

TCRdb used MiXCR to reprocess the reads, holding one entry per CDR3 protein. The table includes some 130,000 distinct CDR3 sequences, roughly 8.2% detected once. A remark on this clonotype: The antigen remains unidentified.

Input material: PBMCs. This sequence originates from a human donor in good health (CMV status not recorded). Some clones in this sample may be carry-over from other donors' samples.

CDR3 sequence reads: CASSLRADGYTGELFF. The DNA of the CDR3 is TGTGCCAGCAGCTTGAGGGCTGACGGCTACACCGGGGAGCTGTTTTTT. The chain employs TRBV5-6 and TRBJ2-2; no definite D call. Germline CDR1 SGHDT, CDR2 YYEEEE. The CDR3 sequence is 16 residues long. Trimming cost V 1 base and J 3 bases, with 13 bases left between them. The whole variable domain, remainder taken from reference TRBV5-6 and TRBJ2-2, is DAGVTQSPTHLIKTRGQQVTLRCSPKSGHDTVSWYQQALGQGPQFIFQYYEEEERQRGNFPDRFSGHQFPNYSSELNVNALLLGDSALYLCASSLRADGYTGELFFGEGSRLTVL.